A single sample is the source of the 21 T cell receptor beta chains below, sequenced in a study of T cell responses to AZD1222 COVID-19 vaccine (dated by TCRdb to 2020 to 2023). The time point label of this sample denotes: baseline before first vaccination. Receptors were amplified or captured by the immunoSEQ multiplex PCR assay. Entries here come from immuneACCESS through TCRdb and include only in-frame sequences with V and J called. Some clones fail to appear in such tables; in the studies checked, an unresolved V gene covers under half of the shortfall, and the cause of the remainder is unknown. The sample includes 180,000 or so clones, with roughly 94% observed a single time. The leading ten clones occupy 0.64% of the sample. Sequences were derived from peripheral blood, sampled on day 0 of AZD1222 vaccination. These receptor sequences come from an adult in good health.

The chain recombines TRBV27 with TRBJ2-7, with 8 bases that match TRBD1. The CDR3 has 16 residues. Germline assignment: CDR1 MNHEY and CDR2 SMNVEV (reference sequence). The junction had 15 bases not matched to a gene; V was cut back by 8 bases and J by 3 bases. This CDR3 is CASLGVAGGLNYEQYF. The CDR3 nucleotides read TGTGCCAGCCTTGGCGTGGCAGGGGGCCTCAACTACGAGCAGTACTTC.

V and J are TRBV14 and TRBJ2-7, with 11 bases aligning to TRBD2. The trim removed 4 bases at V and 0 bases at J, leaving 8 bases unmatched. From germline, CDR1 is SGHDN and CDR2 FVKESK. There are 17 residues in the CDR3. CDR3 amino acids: CASSRQLAGASSYEQYF. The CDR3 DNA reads TGTGCCAGCAGCCGCCAACTAGCGGGAGCCAGCTCCTACGAGCAGTACTTC.

The CDR3 reads CASSQEGWGRQTNEQFF. The CDR3, as DNA: TGCGCCAGCAGCCAAGAAGGCTGGGGACGGCAGACCAATGAGCAGTTCTTC. The gene calls are TRBV4-1 and TRBJ2-1; D is perhaps TRBD1 or TRBD2 (5 bases each). The CDR3 runs to 17 residues. V was shortened by 0 bases and J by 6 bases, with 18 bases between the two germline ends. From germline, CDR1 is MGHRA and CDR2 YSYEKL.

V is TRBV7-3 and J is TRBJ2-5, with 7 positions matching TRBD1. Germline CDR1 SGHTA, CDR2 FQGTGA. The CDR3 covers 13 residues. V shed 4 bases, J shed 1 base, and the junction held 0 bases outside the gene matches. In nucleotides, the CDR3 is TGTGCCAGCAGCTCAGGGGGCCAAGAGACCCAGTACTTC. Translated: CASSSGGQETQYF. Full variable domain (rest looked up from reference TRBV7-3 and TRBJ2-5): GAGVSQTPSNKVTEKGKYVELRCDPISGHTALYWYRQSLGQGPEFLIYFQGTGAADDSGLPNDRFFAVRPEGSVSTLKIQRTERGDSAVYLCASSSGGQETQYFGPGTRLLVL.

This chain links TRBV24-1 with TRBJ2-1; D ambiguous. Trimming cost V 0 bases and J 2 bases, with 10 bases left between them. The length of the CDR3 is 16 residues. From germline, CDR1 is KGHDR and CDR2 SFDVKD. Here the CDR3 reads CATSDLQNGPYNEQFF. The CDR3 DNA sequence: TGTGCCACCAGTGATTTGCAAAACGGACCCTACAATGAGCAGTTCTTC.

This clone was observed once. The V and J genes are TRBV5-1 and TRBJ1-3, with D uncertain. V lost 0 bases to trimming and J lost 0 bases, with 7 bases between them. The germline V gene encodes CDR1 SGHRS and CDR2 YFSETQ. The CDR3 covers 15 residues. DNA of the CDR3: TGCGCCAGCAGCTTGGGAGGTTCCTCTGGAAACACCATATATTTT. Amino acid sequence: CASSLGGSSGNTIYF.

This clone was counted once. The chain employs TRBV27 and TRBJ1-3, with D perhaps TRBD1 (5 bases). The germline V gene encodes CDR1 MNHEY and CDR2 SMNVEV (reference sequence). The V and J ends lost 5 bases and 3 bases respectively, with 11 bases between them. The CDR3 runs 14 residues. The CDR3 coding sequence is TGTGCCAGCAGTCCCAGGGCTATTGGAAACACCATATATTTT. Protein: CASSPRAIGNTIYF.

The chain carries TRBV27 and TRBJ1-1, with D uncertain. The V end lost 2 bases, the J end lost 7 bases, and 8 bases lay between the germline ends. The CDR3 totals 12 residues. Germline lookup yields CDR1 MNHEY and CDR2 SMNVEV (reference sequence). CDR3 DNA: TGTGCCAGCAGTTTACCGGGGAATGAAGCTTTCTTT. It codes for CASSLPGNEAFF.

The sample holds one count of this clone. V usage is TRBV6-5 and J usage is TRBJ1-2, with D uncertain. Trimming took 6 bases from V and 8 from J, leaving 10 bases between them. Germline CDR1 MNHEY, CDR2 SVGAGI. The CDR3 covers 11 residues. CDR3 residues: CASSETYGYTF. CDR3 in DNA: TGTGCCAGCAGCGAGACATACGGCTACACCTTC.

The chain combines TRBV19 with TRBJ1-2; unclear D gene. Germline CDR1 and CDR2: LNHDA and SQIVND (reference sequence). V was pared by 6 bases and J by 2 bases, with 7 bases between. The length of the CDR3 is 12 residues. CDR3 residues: CASRQINYGYTF. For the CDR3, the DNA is TGTGCCAGTAGACAGATCAACTATGGCTACACCTTC.

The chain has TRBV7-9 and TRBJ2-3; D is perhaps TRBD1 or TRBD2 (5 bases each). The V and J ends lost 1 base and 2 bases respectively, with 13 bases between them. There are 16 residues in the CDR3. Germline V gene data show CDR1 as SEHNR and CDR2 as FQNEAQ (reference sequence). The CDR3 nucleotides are TGTGCCAGCAGCTTAGGAAGGGGACGGCCCACAGATACGCAGTATTTT. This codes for CASSLGRGRPTDTQYF.

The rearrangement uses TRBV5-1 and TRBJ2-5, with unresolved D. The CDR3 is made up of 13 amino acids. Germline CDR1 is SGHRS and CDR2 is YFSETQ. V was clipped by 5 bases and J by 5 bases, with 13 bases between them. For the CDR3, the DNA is TGCGCCAGCAGTTCCAAGGGCCAGGAGACCCAGTACTTC. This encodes CASSSKGQETQYF.

The CDR3 reads CASSLGGIRNTIYF. CDR3 nucleotide sequence: TGTGCCAGCAGCTTAGGTGGTATCAGGAACACCATATATTTT. This rearrangement joins TRBV7-2 to TRBJ1-3; D gene uncertain. Trimming shortened V by 1 base and J by 7 bases, and 11 bases separated the two germline ends. In germline, CDR1 is SGHTA, CDR2 FQGNSA. The CDR3 is 14 amino acids.

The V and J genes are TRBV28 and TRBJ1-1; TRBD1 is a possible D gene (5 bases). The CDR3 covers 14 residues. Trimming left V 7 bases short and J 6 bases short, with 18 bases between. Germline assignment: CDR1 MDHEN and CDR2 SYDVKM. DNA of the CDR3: TGTGCCAGCAAGGAGGCCAGAGGGGCTTCTGAAGCTTTCTTT. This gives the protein CASKEARGASEAFF.

CDR3 DNA sequence: TGTGCCACCAGTGATTTCGGCAGGGGTGGGATGTTTTTT. Protein sequence: CATSDFGRGGMFF. The chain couples TRBV24-1 to TRBJ2-2, with D possibly being TRBD1 (6 bases). CDR1 KGHDR and CDR2 SFDVKD come from the germline V gene. Trimming took off 1 base at V and 15 bases at J, with 14 bases between the two ends. This CDR3 region has 13 residues.

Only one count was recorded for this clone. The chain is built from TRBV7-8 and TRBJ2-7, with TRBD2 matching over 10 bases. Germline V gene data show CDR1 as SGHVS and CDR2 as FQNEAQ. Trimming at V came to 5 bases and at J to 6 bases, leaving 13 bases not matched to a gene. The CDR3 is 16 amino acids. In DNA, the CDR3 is TGTGCCAGCAGCCCCGTCGCTAGCGGGAGAGCCAGCGAGCAGTACTTC. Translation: CASSPVASGRASEQYF.

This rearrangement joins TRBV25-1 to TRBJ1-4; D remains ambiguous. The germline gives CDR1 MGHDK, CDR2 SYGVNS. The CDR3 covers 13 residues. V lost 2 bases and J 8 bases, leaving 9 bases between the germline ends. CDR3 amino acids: CASSETAEEKLFF. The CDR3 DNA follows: TGTGCCAGCAGTGAAACCGCGGAGGAAAAACTGTTTTTT.

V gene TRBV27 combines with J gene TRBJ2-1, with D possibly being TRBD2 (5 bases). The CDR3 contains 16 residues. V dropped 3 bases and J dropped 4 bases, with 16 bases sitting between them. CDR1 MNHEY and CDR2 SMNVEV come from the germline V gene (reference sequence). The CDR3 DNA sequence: TGTGCCAGCAGTTTGATCGGTGAGGGTTTATACAATGAGCAGTTCTTC. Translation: CASSLIGEGLYNEQFF.

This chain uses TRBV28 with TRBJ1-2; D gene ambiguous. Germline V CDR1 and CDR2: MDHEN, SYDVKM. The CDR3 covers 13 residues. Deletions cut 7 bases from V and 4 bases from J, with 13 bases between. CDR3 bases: TGTGCCAGCAACCCCGGGCAGGCCTATGGCTACACCTTC. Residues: CASNPGQAYGYTF.

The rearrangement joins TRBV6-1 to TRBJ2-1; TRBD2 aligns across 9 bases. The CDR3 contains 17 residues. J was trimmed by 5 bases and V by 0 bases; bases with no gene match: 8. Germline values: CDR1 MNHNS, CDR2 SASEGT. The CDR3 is CASSEAPRTSANNEQFF. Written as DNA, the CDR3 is TGTGCCAGCAGTGAAGCGCCTCGGACTAGCGCTAACAATGAGCAGTTCTTC.

CDR3 sequence reads: CASSQDLIDRGRNTIYF. The CDR3 DNA reads as TGTGCCAGCAGCCAAGACCTGATAGACAGGGGAAGAAACACCATATATTTT. V usage is TRBV3-1 (or the pseudogene TRBV3-2) and J usage is TRBJ1-3, with 8 bases matching TRBD1. The CDR3 consists of 17 residues. Germline V gene data show CDR1 as LGHDT and CDR2 as YNNKEL (reference sequence). With 0 bases clipped from V and 5 bases from J, the junction kept 9 bases outside the gene matches.